Listed here are 6 T cell receptor beta chains from one sample, sequenced in a study of blood T cell repertoires in COVID-19. Assay: immunoSEQ multiplex PCR; the TCRdb copy retains only in-frame clones and omits some. The sample includes 310,000 or so clones, roughly 86% seen only once; the top ten take approximately 1.5%. Sequencing was done on a sample of peripheral blood. All receptors come from a woman in her fifties or sixties with acute or convalescent COVID-19.

This rearrangement joins TRBV2 to TRBJ2-7, with 15 bases aligning to TRBD2. The CDR3 is 16 residues long. V lost 4 bases, J lost 3 bases, and 4 bases stayed unmatched. Germline loops: CDR1 SNHLY, CDR2 FYNNEI. This CDR3 is CASSVPGLAGGYEQYF. The CDR3, as DNA: TGTGCCAGCAGTGTACCGGGACTAGCGGGAGGCTACGAGCAGTACTTC.

This sequence joins TRBV2 and TRBJ2-5, with D tentatively TRBD2 (6 bases). Germline V gene sequence: CDR1 SNHLY, CDR2 FYNNEI. The CDR3 runs to 13 residues. Trimming left V 2 bases short and J 5 bases short, with 9 bases between. CDR3 in DNA: TGTGCCAGCAGTGAACGGGGGTGGGAGACCCAGTACTTC. Amino acid sequence: CASSERGWETQYF.

The gene calls are TRBV21-1 and TRBJ2-7; TRBD1 is the table's D call and was not checked against the DNA. TRBV21-1 is a listed pseudogene. This CDR3 has 14 amino acids. Here the CDR3 reads CASSKVDRYYEQYF. In DNA form, the CDR3 reads TGTGCCAGCAGCAAAGTGGACAGGTACTACGAGCAGTACTTC.

This clone was counted between two and nine times. The rearrangement uses TRBV28 and TRBJ1-6, with a possible D match to TRBD1 (5 bases). This CDR3 region has 19 residues. The V end lost 6 bases, the J end lost 0 bases, and 21 bases lay between the germline ends. The V gene's germline CDR1 is MDHEN and CDR2 SYDVKM. The CDR3 bases are TGTGCCAGCAGCCTTTATGGGACGGACTACAGCTCCTATAATTCACCCCTCCACTTT. Translated: CASSLYGTDYSSYNSPLHF.

This clone is a singleton in its sample. This chain joins TRBV12-3 or TRBV12-4 and TRBJ1-4; D is perhaps TRBD1 (5 bases). The CDR3 has 12 amino acids. V lost 7 bases, J lost 8 bases, and 11 bases lay in between. The CDR3 is CASKGVPEKLFF. Written as DNA, the CDR3 is TGTGCCAGCAAAGGGGTTCCGGAAAAACTGTTTTTT.

The genes are TRBV2 and TRBJ1-5; maybe TRBD1 (5 bases). Germline V gene lookup returns CDR1 SNHLY and CDR2 FYNNEI. The CDR3 loop spans 15 amino acids. Trimming pared 6 bases from V and 0 bases from J, leaving 12 bases between. CDR3 protein: CASRVDRNSNQPQHF. CDR3 DNA sequence: TGTGCCAGCAGGGTAGACAGAAATAGCAATCAGCCCCAGCATTTT.